This TCR beta chain was captured in a study of Ad26.COV2.S vaccination and SARS-CoV-2 variants. Treatment described: roughly 20 received Ad26.COV2.S at low or high dose, single or two shots; 5 received placebo; per-sample allocation not given. Day 63 following the first vaccine or placebo injection was when the samples were taken. This CDR3 has 17 residues. Germline CDR1 MNHNS, CDR2 SASEGT. Trimming cost V 3 bases and J 3 bases, with 18 bases left between them. Sequencing used immunoSEQ multiplex PCR; TCRdb keeps in-frame clones, though not all of them. The table lists 350,000 to 400,000 clones, approximately 90% of them singletons.

The input for sequencing was peripheral blood, taken in a trial of Ad26.COV2.S vaccine versus placebo. This clonotype originated in a person aged 18 to 65 who received the Ad26.COV2.S COVID-19 vaccine or a placebo. This chain uses TRBV6-1 with TRBJ2-1; TRBD2 might be the D (6 bases). Written as DNA, the CDR3 is TGTGCCAGCAGTGATGGACGGGGGTTGGGGGTCTACAATGAGCAGTTCTTC. Its translation is CASSDGRGLGVYNEQFF.